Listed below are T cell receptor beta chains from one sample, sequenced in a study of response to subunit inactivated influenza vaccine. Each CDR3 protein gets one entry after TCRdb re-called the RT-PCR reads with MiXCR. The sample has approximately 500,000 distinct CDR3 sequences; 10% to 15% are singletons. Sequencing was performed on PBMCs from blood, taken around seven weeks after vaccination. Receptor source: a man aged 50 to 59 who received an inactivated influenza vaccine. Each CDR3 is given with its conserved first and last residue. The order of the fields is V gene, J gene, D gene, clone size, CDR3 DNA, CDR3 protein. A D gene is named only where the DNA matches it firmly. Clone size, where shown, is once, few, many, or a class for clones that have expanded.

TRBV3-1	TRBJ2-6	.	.	TGTGCCAGCAGCCAACGAGGAAGGGGAGGTAGCTCTGGGGCCAACGTCCTGACTTTC	CASSQRGRGGSSGANVLTF
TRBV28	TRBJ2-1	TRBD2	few	TGTGCCAGCAGTTTGAGCGGGAGTTCCAATGAGCAGTTCTTC	CASSLSGSSNEQFF
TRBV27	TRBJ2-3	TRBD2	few	TGTGCCAGCGGATTTATGGGAGCGGGGGCCTCTAGCACAGATACGCAGTATTTT	CASGFMGAGASSTDTQYF
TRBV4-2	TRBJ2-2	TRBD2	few	TGTGCCAGCAGCCAAGAGAGACTAGCGAAGGCCGGGGAGCTGTTTTTT	CASSQERLAKAGELFF
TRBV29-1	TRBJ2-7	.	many	TGCAGCGTCAGGGTTTTAGAGACCTACGAGCAGTACTTC	CSVRVLETYEQYF
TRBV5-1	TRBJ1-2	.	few	TGCGCCAGCAGCTCAGGGACACTGGACTATGGCTACACCTTC	CASSSGTLDYGYTF
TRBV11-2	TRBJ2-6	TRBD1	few	TGTGCCAGCAGCTCTTCCATCCGGGACAGAAGCTCTGGGGCCAACGTCCTGACTTTC	CASSSSIRDRSSGANVLTF
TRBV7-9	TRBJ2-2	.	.	TGTGCCAGCAGAAATCGGGACATGCGGGGCACCGGGGAGCTGTTTTTT	CASRNRDMRGTGELFF
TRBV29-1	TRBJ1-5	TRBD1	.	TGCAGCGTTGGAACCGGACAGGGGCAACAGCCCCAGCATTTT	CSVGTGQGQQPQHF
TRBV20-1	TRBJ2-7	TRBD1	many	TGCAGTGCTAGGGACGTGACAGGGGTAGTCCACGAGCAGTACTTC	CSARDVTGVVHEQYF
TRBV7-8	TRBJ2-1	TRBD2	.	TGTGCCAGCAGCCCAGACTCTGGGACTAGCGGGGGACGCTCCTACAATGAGCAGTTCTTC	CASSPDSGTSGGRSYNEQFF
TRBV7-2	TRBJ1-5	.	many	TGTGCCAGCAGCTGGGACGGCAATCAGCCCCAGCATTTT	CASSWDGNQPQHF
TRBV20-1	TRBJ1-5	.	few	TGCAGTGCTAGAGGTGAGACGGGCAGTCAGCCCCAGCATTTT	CSARGETGSQPQHF
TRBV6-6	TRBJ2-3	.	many	TGTGCCAGCAGTTCGGAAGATACGCAGTATTTT	CASSSEDTQYF
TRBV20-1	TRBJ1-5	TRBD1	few	TGCAGTGCTAGAGGACAGGGACTTATCTCAGGTCAGCCCCAGCATTTT	CSARGQGLISGQPQHF
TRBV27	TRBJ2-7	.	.	TGTGCCAGCAGTTTATCGGGGGGGCTTGTCTACGAGCAGTACTTC	CASSLSGGLVYEQYF
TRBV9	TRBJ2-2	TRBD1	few	TGTGCCAGCAGCGTAGATCCGACAGGGGCGTACACCGGGGAGCTGTTTTTT	CASSVDPTGAYTGELFF
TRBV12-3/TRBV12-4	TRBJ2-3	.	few	TGTGCCAGCAAACCGGGACTTCCCACAGATACGCAGTATTTT	CASKPGLPTDTQYF
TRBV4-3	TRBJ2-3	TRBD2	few	TGCGCCAGCAGCCAAGACCCTAGCGGGAGCTTCGATCCGCCCGATACGCAGTATTTT	CASSQDPSGSFDPPDTQYF
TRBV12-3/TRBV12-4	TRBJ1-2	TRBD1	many	TGTGCCAGCAGTTCAGGGGACAGCCCAGGCTATGGCTACACCTTC	CASSSGDSPGYGYTF
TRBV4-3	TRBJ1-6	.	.	TGCGCCAGCAGCCAAGGGAGGGGTGGCTCACCCCTCCACTTT	CASSQGRGGSPLHF
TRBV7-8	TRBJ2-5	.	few	TGTGCCAGCAGCTTAGCGCCCGCTCGTGTGGAGACCCAGTACTTC	CASSLAPARVETQYF
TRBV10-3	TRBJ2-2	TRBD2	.	TGTGCCATCAGTGAGAGTCTAGCGGGAATCACCGGGGAGCTGTTTTTT	CAISESLAGITGELFF
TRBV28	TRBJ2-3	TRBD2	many	TGTGCCAGCTCCAAAGCGGGACTAGCGGGAGGGCCGGTAAAGCAGTATTTT	CASSKAGLAGGPVKQYF
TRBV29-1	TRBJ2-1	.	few	TGCAGCGTTGAAGGGTTCCCCGGGAGCTCCTACAATGAGCAGTTCTTC	CSVEGFPGSSYNEQFF
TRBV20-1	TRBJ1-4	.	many	TGCAGTGCTACCGAAGCAACTAATGAAAAACTGTTTTTT	CSATEATNEKLFF
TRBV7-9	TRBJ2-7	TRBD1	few	TGTGCCAGCAGTACAATGGGGACAGGGACGTTGCACGAGCAGTACTTC	CASSTMGTGTLHEQYF
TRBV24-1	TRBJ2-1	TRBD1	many	TGTGCCACCAGTGATCCCACCGGGACAGGGGGTTTCAATGAGCAGTTCTTC	CATSDPTGTGGFNEQFF
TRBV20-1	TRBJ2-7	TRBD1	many	TGCAGTGCTAGAGGAGGGGACAGGGGTCCTCGCGAGCAGTACTTC	CSARGGDRGPREQYF
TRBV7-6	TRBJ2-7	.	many	TGTGCCAGCAGCTTAGGGATGGCCTACGAGCAGTACTTC	CASSLGMAYEQYF
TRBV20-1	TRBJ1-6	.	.	TGCAGTGCTAGCGCGCTAGATAATTCACCCCTCCACTTT	CSASALDNSPLHF
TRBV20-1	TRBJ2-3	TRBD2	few	TGCAGTGCTAGAGATCTAACAGCGTTTGCGGGGGGGACAGATACGCAGTATTTT	CSARDLTAFAGGTDTQYF
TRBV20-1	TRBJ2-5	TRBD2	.	TGCAGTGCTAGAGCCGGACTAGCGGGGGTGGCGGCCCAGTACTTC	CSARAGLAGVAAQYF
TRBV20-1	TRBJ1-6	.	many	TGCAGTGCTAGACAGGGAGATAATTCACCCCTCCACTTT	CSARQGDNSPLHF
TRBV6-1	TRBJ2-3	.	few	TGTGCCAGCCGAAAAGACAGCACAGATACGCAGTATTTT	CASRKDSTDTQYF
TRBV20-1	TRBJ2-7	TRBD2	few	TGCAGTGCTACCCATAGCGGGAGCCACGAGCAGTACTTC	CSATHSGSHEQYF
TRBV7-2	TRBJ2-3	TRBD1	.	TGTGCCAGCAAGGCTCAGACAGGGGGCACAGATACGCAGTATTTT	CASKAQTGGTDTQYF
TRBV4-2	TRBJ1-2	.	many	TGTGCCAGCAGCCAAGATAGGTACAGGGCTTACAATGGCTACACCTTC	CASSQDRYRAYNGYTF
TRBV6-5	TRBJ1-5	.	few	TGTGCCAGCAGTTACGGCCAGGGATTTCAGCCCCAGCATTTT	CASSYGQGFQPQHF
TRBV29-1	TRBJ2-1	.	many	TGCAGCGTTCGACGGGGCGGTCCTCGAGAGCAGTTCTTC	CSVRRGGPREQFF
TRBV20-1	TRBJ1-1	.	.	TGCAGTGCTAGAGTGTTCCCCGGTAGGATCACTGAAGCTTTCTTT	CSARVFPGRITEAFF